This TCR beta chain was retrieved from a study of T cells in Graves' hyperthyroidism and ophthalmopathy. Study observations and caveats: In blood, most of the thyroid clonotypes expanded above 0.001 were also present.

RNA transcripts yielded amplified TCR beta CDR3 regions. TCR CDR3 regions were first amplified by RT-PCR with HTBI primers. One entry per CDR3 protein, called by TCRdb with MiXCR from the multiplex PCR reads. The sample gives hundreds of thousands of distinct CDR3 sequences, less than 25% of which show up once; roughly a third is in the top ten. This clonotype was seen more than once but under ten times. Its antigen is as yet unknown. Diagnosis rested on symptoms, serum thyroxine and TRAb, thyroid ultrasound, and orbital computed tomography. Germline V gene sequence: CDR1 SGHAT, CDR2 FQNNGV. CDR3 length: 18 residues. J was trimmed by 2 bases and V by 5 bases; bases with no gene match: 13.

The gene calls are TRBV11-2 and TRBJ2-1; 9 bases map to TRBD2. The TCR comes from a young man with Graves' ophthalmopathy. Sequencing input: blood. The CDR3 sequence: CASSLRGASGTPYNEQFF. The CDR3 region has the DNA TGTGCCAGCAGCCTTCGGGGGGCTAGCGGGACCCCCTACAATGAGCAGTTCTTC.